This T cell receptor (beta chain) was identified during a study of T cells in localized non-small cell lung cancer. General study results and limits: Adjacent lung tissue had a median approximately 61 of the top 100 clones found in the tumor.

The CDR3 extends over 14 amino acids. Trimming removed 0 bases from V and 4 bases from J, with 9 bases in between. Germline V lookup: CDR1 LGHNA, CDR2 YNFKEQ. This clone was seen a single time. Its antigen is not identified. Sequencing used immunoSEQ multiplex PCR; TCRdb keeps in-frame clones, though not all of them. The profile shows more than 25,000 clones, roughly nine tenths of them singletons. The receptor comes from a man aged 40 to 70 with stage II lung adenocarcinoma. The rearrangement links TRBV4-2 to TRBJ2-5, with unresolved D. Sequencing was performed on PBMCs, taken before any cancer treatment. CDR3 protein: CASSQDPTGETQYF. For the CDR3, the DNA is TGTGCCAGCAGCCAAGACCCCACGGGAGAGACCCAGTACTTC.